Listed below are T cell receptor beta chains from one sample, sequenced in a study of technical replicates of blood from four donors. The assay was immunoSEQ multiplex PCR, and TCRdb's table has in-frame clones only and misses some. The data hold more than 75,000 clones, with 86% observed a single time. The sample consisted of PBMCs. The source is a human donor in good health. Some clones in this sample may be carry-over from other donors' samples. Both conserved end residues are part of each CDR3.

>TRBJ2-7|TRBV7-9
CASSLGLAEPEQYF
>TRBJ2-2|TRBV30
CALLAEANTGELFF
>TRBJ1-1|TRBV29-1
CSVDAGANTEAFF
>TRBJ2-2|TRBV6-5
CASTAGVPGELFF
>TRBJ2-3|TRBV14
CASSQNLGEDTQYF
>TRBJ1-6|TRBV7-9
CASSLAREAPLHF
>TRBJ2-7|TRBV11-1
CASSRDRGLNEQYF
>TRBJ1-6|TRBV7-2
CASSFGTAYNSPLHF
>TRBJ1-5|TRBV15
CATSRSGAGGQPQHF
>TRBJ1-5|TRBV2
CASSDQGVGQPQHF
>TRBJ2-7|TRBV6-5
CASSYSGTGTSYEQYF
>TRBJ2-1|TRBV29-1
CSVEDLLAGGTNEQFF
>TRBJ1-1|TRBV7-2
CASSQRGQKAFF
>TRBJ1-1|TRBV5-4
CASGSRENTEAFF
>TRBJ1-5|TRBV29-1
CSVADGQSNQPQHF
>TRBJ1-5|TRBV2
CASGDSNQPQHF
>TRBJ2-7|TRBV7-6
CASSIRQGPIYEQYF
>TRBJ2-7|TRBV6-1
CASRPGTSALVGQYF
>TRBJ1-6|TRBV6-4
CASSQDRGLTSPLHF
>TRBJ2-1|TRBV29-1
CSTDQDTYNEQFF
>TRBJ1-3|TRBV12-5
CASGLGSSGNTIYF
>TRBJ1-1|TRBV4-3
CASSQEAAGWNTEAFF
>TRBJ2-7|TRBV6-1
CASSEFGGGAFPYEQYF
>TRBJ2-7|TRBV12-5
CASGPNHDIRYEQYF
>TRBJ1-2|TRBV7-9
CASSIGTGGGYTF
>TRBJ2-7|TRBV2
CASSDLGVAGLYEQYF